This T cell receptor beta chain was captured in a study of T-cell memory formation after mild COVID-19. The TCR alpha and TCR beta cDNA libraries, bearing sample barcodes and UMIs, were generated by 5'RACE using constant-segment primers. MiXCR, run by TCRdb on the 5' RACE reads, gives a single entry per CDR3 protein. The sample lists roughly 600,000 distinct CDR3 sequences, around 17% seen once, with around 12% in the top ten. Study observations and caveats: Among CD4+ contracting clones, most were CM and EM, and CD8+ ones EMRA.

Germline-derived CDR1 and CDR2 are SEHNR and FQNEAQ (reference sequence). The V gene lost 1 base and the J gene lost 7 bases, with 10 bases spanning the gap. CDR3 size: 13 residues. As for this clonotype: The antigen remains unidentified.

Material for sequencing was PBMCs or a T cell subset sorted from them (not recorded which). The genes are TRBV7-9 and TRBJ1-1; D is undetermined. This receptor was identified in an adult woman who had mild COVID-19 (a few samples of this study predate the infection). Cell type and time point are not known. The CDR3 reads CASSLGTLGEAFF. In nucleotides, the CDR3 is TGTGCCAGCAGCTTAGGCACTTTGGGTGAAGCTTTCTTT.